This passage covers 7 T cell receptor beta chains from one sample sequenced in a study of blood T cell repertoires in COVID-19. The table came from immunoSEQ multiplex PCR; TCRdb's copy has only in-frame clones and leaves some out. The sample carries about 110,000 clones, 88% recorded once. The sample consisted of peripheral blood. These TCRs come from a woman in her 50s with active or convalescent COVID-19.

The CDR3 protein is CASSLGTVTGEQYF. In DNA form, the CDR3 reads TGTGCCAGCAGCTTAGGTACGGTGACGGGCGAGCAGTACTTC. V gene TRBV7-2 combines with J gene TRBJ2-7; D is undetermined. Trimming left V 1 base short and J 6 bases short, with 13 bases between. There are 14 residues in the CDR3. Per germline, CDR1 SGHTA and CDR2 FQGNSA. The variable domain in full, with the rest retrieved from reference TRBV7-2 and TRBJ2-7, is GAGVSQSPSNKVTEKGKDVELRCDPISGHTALYWYRQSLGQGLEFLIYFQGNSAPDKSGLPSDRFSAERTGGSVSTLTIQRTQQEDSAVYLCASSLGTVTGEQYFGPGTRLTVT.

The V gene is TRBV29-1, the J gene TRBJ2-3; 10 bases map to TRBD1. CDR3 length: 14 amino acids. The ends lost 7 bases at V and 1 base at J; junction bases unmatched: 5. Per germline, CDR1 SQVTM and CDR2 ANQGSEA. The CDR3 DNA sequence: TGCAGCGCCCTAGGGACAGGGGGCACAGATACGCAGTATTTT. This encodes CSALGTGGTDTQYF.

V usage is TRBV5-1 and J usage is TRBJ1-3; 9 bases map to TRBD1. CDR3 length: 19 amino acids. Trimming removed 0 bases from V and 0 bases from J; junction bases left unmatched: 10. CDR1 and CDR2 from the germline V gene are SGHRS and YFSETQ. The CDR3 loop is CASSLGFPGQGGSGNTIYF. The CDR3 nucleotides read TGCGCCAGCAGCTTGGGCTTCCCGGGACAGGGTGGCTCTGGAAACACCATATATTTT.

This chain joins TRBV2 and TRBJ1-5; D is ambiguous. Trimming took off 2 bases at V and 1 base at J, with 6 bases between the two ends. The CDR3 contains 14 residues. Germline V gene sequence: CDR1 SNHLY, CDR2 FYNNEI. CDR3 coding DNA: TGTGCCAGCAGTGAAAGAGTCAGCAATCAGCCCCAGCATTTT. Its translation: CASSERVSNQPQHF.

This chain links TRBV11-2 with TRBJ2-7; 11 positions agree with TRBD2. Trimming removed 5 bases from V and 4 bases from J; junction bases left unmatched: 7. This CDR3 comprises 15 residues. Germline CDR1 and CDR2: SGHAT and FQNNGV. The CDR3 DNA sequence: TGTGCCAGCAGCCTAACTAGCGGGAGCAGTTACGAGCAGTACTTC. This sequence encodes CASSLTSGSSYEQYF.

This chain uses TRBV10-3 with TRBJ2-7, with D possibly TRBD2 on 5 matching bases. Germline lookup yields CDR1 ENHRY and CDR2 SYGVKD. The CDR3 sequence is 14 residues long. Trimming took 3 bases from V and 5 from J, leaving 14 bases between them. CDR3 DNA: TGTGCCATCAGTGAATTCCACCCGGGGAACGAGCAGTACTTC. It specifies CAISEFHPGNEQYF.

The CDR3 region is CAITGGNEGKVKLFF. DNA of the CDR3: TGTGCCATCACGGGGGGAAACGAGGGTAAAGTAAAACTGTTTTTT. The V and J genes are TRBV10-3 and TRBJ1-4, with D possibly TRBD1 on 5 matching bases. Trimming took 7 bases from V and 10 from J, leaving 22 bases between them. CDR3 size: 15 residues. CDR1 and CDR2 (germline): ENHRY, SYGVKD.